This TCR beta chain originates from a study of shared T cell receptors in the human thymus. Sequenced by immunoSEQ multiplex PCR; TCRdb stores in-frame clones only, minus some. The sample yields hundreds of thousands of clones, approximately 95% seen once. Per the germline V gene, CDR1 is SGHNT and CDR2 is YYREEE (reference sequence). The CDR3 runs 15 residues. Trimming removed 4 bases at V and 4 bases at J, with 18 bases between. This TCR was sampled from a human donor. The material sequenced was thymocytes. The chain employs TRBV5-4 and TRBJ2-7; maybe TRBD1 (6 bases). CDR3 sequence reads: CASSPPGAAKYEQYF. CDR3 DNA: TGTGCCAGCAGCCCCCCAGGGGCCGCGAAATACGAGCAGTACTTC.